This entry concerns a single T cell receptor beta chain. The antigen is undetermined. This sample stems from a study of cytomegalovirus exposure and HLA in healthy donors. Study-wide results and limits: Some public TCRs appeared in many individuals, while most sequences were rare. The classifier, whose performance was assessed in both the original and validation cohorts, reportedly diagnosed cytomegalovirus status with high specificity and sensitivity. The later analysis indicated that the majority of CMV-associated TCR beta chains appeared HLA-restricted.

The germline gives CDR1 LNHDA, CDR2 SQIVND (reference sequence). This CDR3 has 15 residues. Trimming took 10 bases from V and 4 from J; bases not matched to a gene: 10. PCR involved 60 Vbeta and 13 Jbeta primers. TCRdb keeps only in-frame clones here, not all; method: immunoSEQ multiplex PCR. The profile shows about 300,000 clones, 80% to 90% of them singletons. Material for sequencing was PBMCs. This sequence was found in a man aged 35 to 55 in good health and CMV-seropositive. This chain connects TRBV19 to TRBJ2-1; TRBD2 matches at 10 bases. Here the CDR3 DNA reads TGTGCCACGAAAGACGGACTAGCGGTATACAATGAGCAGTTCTTC. This sequence encodes CATKDGLAVYNEQFF.